This TCR beta chain was identified during a study of cytomegalovirus exposure and HLA in healthy donors. The CDR3 has 14 residues. Trimming removed 0 bases at V and 8 bases at J, with 16 bases between. Germline CDR1 and CDR2: GTSNPN and SVGIG (reference sequence). The PCR had 60 Vbeta and 13 Jbeta primers. Data came from immunoSEQ multiplex PCR; TCRdb stores just in-frame clones and leaves some out. Of more than 150,000 clones in the sample, about 80% were seen once. V gene TRBV30 combines with J gene TRBJ1-2, with D unresolved. Material: PBMCs. This TCR came from a man between 40 and 49 years old in good health and CMV-seronegative. CDR3 DNA: TGTGCCTGGAGTGTCGAATTCTGGGTGGAGGGCTACACCTTC. As protein: CAWSVEFWVEGYTF.